Listed here is a single T cell receptor (beta chain). These data come from a study of OX40 agonist ivuxolimab in advanced cancers. From germline, CDR1 is SGHNT and CDR2 YYREEE (reference sequence). The trim removed 0 bases at V and 5 bases at J, leaving 7 bases unmatched. The CDR3 contains 17 residues. Method: immunoSEQ multiplex PCR; TCRdb's copy keeps in-frame clones and lacks some. The sample lists 55,000 to 85,000 clones, about 85% seen once, with about 0.66% in the top ten. The input for sequencing was CD4+ or CD8+ T cells sorted from blood, taken in a trial of the OX40 agonist ivuxolimab. The chain employs TRBV5-4 and TRBJ2-2; 10 bases match TRBD1. The sequence was obtained from an adult with an advanced solid tumor such as melanoma, head and neck, liver or kidney cancer. The CDR3 bases are TGTGCCAGCAGCTTGGTTAGGACAGGGGGTGAAACCGGGGAGCTGTTTTTT. Translating gives CASSLVRTGGETGELFF. Filled out from reference TRBV5-4 and TRBJ2-2, the complete variable domain reads ETGVTQSPTHLIKTRGQQVTLRCSSQSGHNTVSWYQQALGQGPQFIFQYYREEENGRGNFPPRFSGLQFPNYSSELNVNALELDDSALYLCASSLVRTGGETGELFFGEGSRLTVL.